Sequencing of this TCR beta chain was carried out in a study of shared clonotypes between healthy human individuals. Findings and caveats of the study: Only blood was sampled; tissue repertoires likely differ.

Germline V CDR1 and CDR2: SEHNR, FQNEAQ (reference sequence). Between the trimmed V and J ends, which lost 5 bases and 2 bases, there was a span of 10 bases. This CDR3 region has 14 residues. Positively selected for CCR7, the CD45RO-negative cells used as naive CD8 cells excluded terminally differentiated effector memory CD45RA+ cells. This clone was detected only once. Its antigen is currently unknown. The same CDR3 arises from other DNA sequences in this sample as well. Per sorted-subset replicate PCR, input was around 220 ng DNA, representing around 30,000 T cell genomes. The data were produced by immunoSEQ multiplex PCR, yet TCRdb's version contains in-frame clones alone and is incomplete. The sample records around 600,000 clones, 85% to 95% being singletons.

This clonotype originated in a woman aged 25 to 45 in good health. The chain uses TRBV7-9 and TRBJ1-5, with no clear D. The source material was naive CD8+ T cells sorted from blood. The CDR3 is CASSLAGGNQPQHF. CDR3 nucleotide sequence: TGTGCCAGCAGCCTGGCTGGCGGCAATCAGCCCCAGCATTTT.